These 6 T cell receptor beta chains originate from one sample sequenced in a study of cytomegalovirus exposure and HLA in healthy donors. The PCR employed 60 Vbeta primers together with 13 Jbeta primers. Profiled with immunoSEQ multiplex PCR; TCRdb holds only in-frame clones, not every one. The sample includes 110,000 to 150,000 clones. Specimen: PBMCs. These receptor sequences come from a man between 40 and 49 years old in good health and CMV-seronegative.

The chain couples TRBV4-1 to TRBJ1-2; D gene unclear. CDR3 length equals 17 residues. In germline, CDR1 is MGHRA, CDR2 YSYEKL. V was trimmed by 0 bases and J by 0 bases, leaving 14 bases between them. CDR3 sequence: CASSQERVASSNYGYTF. Written as DNA, the CDR3 is TGCGCCAGCAGCCAAGAACGTGTAGCCAGCTCTAACTATGGCTACACCTTC.

The CDR3 DNA sequence: TGTGCCACGGGACAGGGAACCTATAATTCACCCCTCCACTTT. Encoded protein: CATGQGTYNSPLHF. The chain carries TRBV19 and TRBJ1-6; TRBD1 aligns across 9 bases. The J segment lost 2 bases and the V segment lost 10 bases, leaving 3 bases of the junction unmatched. The CDR3 extends over 14 amino acids. Germline loops: CDR1 LNHDA, CDR2 SQIVND (reference sequence).

The chain employs TRBV7-9 and TRBJ1-2; tentatively, D is TRBD1 (5 bases). V was shortened by 4 bases and J by 6 bases, with 15 bases between the two germline ends. The CDR3 has 14 amino acids. CDR1 SEHNR and CDR2 FQNEAQ come from the germline V gene (reference sequence). CDR3 sequence reads: CASSSIRESDGYTF. In DNA form, the CDR3 reads TGTGCCAGCAGCTCGATCAGGGAAAGTGATGGCTACACCTTC.

V and J are TRBV19 and TRBJ2-2; D unresolved. V was cut by 3 bases and J by 6 bases, with 11 bases left in between. Germline lookup yields CDR1 LNHDA and CDR2 SQIVND (reference sequence). The CDR3 covers 14 residues. This CDR3 reads CASSISMTSGELFF. DNA of the CDR3: TGTGCCAGTAGTATTAGCATGACCTCCGGGGAGCTGTTTTTT.

V gene TRBV19 combines with J gene TRBJ2-7, with 9 bases that match TRBD1. V gave up 5 bases and J gave up 1 base; unmatched junction bases: 6. Germline CDR1 reads LNHDA; CDR2 reads SQIVND (reference sequence). The length of the CDR3 is 15 residues. The CDR3 spells CASSYADRGSYEQYF. CDR3 coding DNA: TGTGCCAGTAGTTACGCCGACAGGGGGTCCTACGAGCAGTACTTC.

The CDR3 coding sequence is TGTGCCAGCAGTTCAGGGAAAGAGACCCAGTACTTC. It yields the protein CASSSGKETQYF. The J gene is TRBJ2-5, the V gene TRBV5-6, with TRBD1 as a possible D gene (5 bases). Trimming took 5 bases from V and 3 from J, leaving 8 bases between them. The CDR3 is 12 residues long. The germline CDR1 and CDR2 sequences are SGHDT and YYEEEE.